This T cell receptor beta chain originates from a study of blood T cell repertoires in COVID-19. Study information: Italy, Spain and the United States were the sources of the convalescent and acute COVID-19 samples. From T cells, B-cell-depleted T cells, or PBMCs came the material, which was cDNA or gDNA.

How the authors handled the data: Amplification of reference gene primers was used by the study to estimate nucleated cell counts. Clones were sequenced by immunoSEQ multiplex PCR, and TCRdb holds only the in-frame ones, with some missing. The V and J calls and clone size were taken over from that table, and D and trimming were inferred from the DNA. The data contain tens of thousands of clones, over 60% of them singletons. This CDR3 has 14 residues. Trimming removed 8 bases at V and 6 bases at J, with 20 bases between. Germline V lookup: CDR1 MNHNY, CDR2 SVGAGI (reference sequence). The material sequenced was peripheral blood. The chain has TRBV6-6 and TRBJ2-7, with a weak D call TRBD1 (6 bases). The receptor was derived from a woman older than 75 with active or convalescent COVID-19. Here the CDR3 reads CASAERAGAGEQYF. The CDR3 bases are TGTGCCAGCGCGGAAAGGGCAGGGGCCGGCGAGCAGTACTTC.